The 18 T cell receptor beta chains below all came from one sample that was sequenced in a study of blood T cell repertoires in COVID-19 (dated by TCRdb to 2020 to 2022). Libraries were made using the immunoSEQ multiplex PCR assay. The table comes from immuneACCESS by way of TCRdb, which keeps in-frame sequences with V and J called. Part of the clones is missing from these tables; in studies checked, under half for an unresolved V gene and the rest for unknown reasons. The table for this sample lists a few hundred thousand clones; approximately 86% of them were counted only once. About an eighth of the sample goes to the ten largest clones. Material for sequencing was peripheral blood. The receptors come from a woman between 70 and 85 years old with COVID-19, enrolled during active disease.

The genes are TRBV5-6 and TRBJ2-7; 7 nucleotides align to TRBD1. This CDR3 spans 16 amino acids. Per germline, CDR1 SGHDT and CDR2 YYEEEE. The trim removed 4 bases at V and 0 bases at J, leaving 10 bases unmatched. The CDR3 DNA sequence: TGTGCCAGCAGCCCCCCCCCGGGACAGTTCTCCTACGAGCAGTACTTC. Amino acid sequence: CASSPPPGQFSYEQYF. The variable domain in full, completed from reference TRBV5-6 and TRBJ2-7, reads DAGVTQSPTHLIKTRGQQVTLRCSPKSGHDTVSWYQQALGQGPQFIFQYYEEEERQRGNFPDRFSGHQFPNYSSELNVNALLLGDSALYLCASSPPPGQFSYEQYFGPGTRLTVT.

This clone was seen only a few times. The CDR3 protein is CASSIGDRGGGTTGPEAFF. In DNA form, the CDR3 reads TGTGCCAGTAGTATAGGAGATCGAGGAGGTGGGACGACAGGCCCTGAAGCTTTCTTT. The V call is TRBV19, the J call TRBJ1-1; a weak D match, TRBD1 (6 bases). CDR3 length: 19 residues. Trimming stripped 1 base from V and 6 bases from J, with 27 bases between. Looked up from germline, CDR1 is LNHDA and CDR2 is SQIVND (reference sequence).

CDR3 amino acids: CASSQGTSGRGADTQYF. The CDR3 nucleotides are TGCGCCAGCAGCCAAGGAACTAGCGGGAGAGGGGCAGATACGCAGTATTTT. The rearrangement joins TRBV4-1 to TRBJ2-3; 11 bases line up with TRBD2. CDR3 size: 17 residues. Germline V lookup: CDR1 MGHRA, CDR2 YSYEKL. V shed 1 base, J shed 4 bases, and the junction held 7 bases outside the gene matches.

The rearrangement joins TRBV9 to TRBJ2-5, with D possibly TRBD1 on 6 matching bases. CDR3 size: 13 residues. Looked up from germline, CDR1 is SGDLS and CDR2 is YYNGEE. The V end lost 5 bases, the J end lost 5 bases, and 13 bases lay between the germline ends. CDR3 DNA: TGTGCCAGCAGTCGAACAGGGTTGGAGACCCAGTACTTC. This gives the protein CASSRTGLETQYF.

The J gene is TRBJ2-3, the V gene TRBV5-4, with TRBD2 matching 7 bases. CDR1 is SGHNT, CDR2 YYREEE, per germline (reference sequence). The CDR3 length is 14 residues. V gave up 4 bases and J gave up 9 bases; unmatched junction bases: 11. CDR3 sequence reads: CASSQAGSGSTQYF. Written as DNA, the CDR3 is TGTGCCAGCAGCCAGGCCGGTAGCGGGTCCACGCAGTATTTT.

V and J are TRBV2 and TRBJ1-5; 8 bases are a match to TRBD1. Germline assignment: CDR1 SNHLY and CDR2 FYNNEI. The CDR3 spans 16 residues. V was pared by 6 bases and J by 7 bases, with 14 bases of the junction left unmatched. CDR3 DNA: TGTGCCAGCAGACAGGGGGTAACGTGGGTTGGCCAGCCCCAGCATTTT. This sequence encodes CASRQGVTWVGQPQHF.

The chain has TRBV11-3 and TRBJ1-3; 11 bases line up with TRBD1. V was clipped by 5 bases and J by 2 bases; unmatched bases: 5. Germline V lookup: CDR1 SGHNT, CDR2 YENEEA. The CDR3 extends over 16 amino acids. CDR3 protein: CASSTGQGATGNTIYF. In DNA, the CDR3 is TGTGCCAGCAGCACAGGACAGGGGGCAACTGGAAACACCATATATTTT.

The rearrangement joins TRBV5-1 to TRBJ2-1, with 11 bases aligning to TRBD2. The CDR3 covers 19 residues. Looked up from germline, CDR1 is SGHRS and CDR2 is YFSETQ. Trimming at V came to 0 bases and at J to 0 bases, leaving 8 bases not matched to a gene. CDR3 amino acids: CASSLEGLAGGSSYNEQFF. CDR3 nucleotides: TGCGCCAGCAGCTTGGAAGGACTAGCGGGCGGAAGCTCCTACAATGAGCAGTTCTTC.

The chain recombines TRBV4-1 with TRBJ2-1, with 8 bases fitting TRBD2. Germline V gene data show CDR1 as MGHRA and CDR2 as YSYEKL. The CDR3 loop spans 17 amino acids. V shed 1 base, J shed 2 bases, and the junction held 7 bases outside the gene matches. The CDR3 nucleotides read TGCGCCAGCAGCCAAGGCATTCGCGGGGGGACCTACAATGAGCAGTTCTTC. Its protein is CASSQGIRGGTYNEQFF.

CDR3 nucleotides: TGTGCCAGCAGTTTATCGCGGACAGCTGGAAACACCATATATTTT. Translated, it gives CASSLSRTAGNTIYF. The V and J genes are TRBV27 and TRBJ1-3; possibly TRBD1 for D (6 bases). The CDR3 runs to 15 residues. Germline V gene data show CDR1 as MNHEY and CDR2 as SMNVEV (reference sequence). V lost 0 bases and J lost 2, with 8 bases in between.

CDR3 DNA: TGTGCCAGCAGTTCTAGCTCAGATGAGCAGTTCTTC. Its translation is CASSSSSDEQFF. The V call is TRBV12-3 or TRBV12-4, the J call TRBJ2-1; D possibly corresponds to TRBD2 (5 bases). V was pared by 4 bases and J by 8 bases, with 9 bases between. CDR3 size: 12 residues.

The rearrangement links TRBV19 to TRBJ2-3; TRBD2 matches 7 bases. Germline V gene lookup returns CDR1 LNHDA and CDR2 SQIVND (reference sequence). V lost 7 bases to trimming and J lost 4 bases; unmatched junction nucleotides: 14. The CDR3 totals 16 residues. In DNA form, the CDR3 reads TGTGCCAGTACCCCCCCCGGGGGAGGGCTCGCAGATACGCAGTATTTT. It translates to CASTPPGGGLADTQYF.

This chain connects TRBV7-3 to TRBJ2-1; 11 bases match TRBD2. The CDR3 loop spans 14 amino acids. The J segment lost 9 bases and the V segment lost 8 bases, leaving 9 bases of the junction unmatched. Germline CDR1 and CDR2: SGHTA and FQGTGA. CDR3 region: CASRLSGGASEQFF. The CDR3 nucleotides are TGTGCCAGCCGCCTTAGCGGGGGGGCGAGTGAGCAGTTCTTC.

CDR3 in DNA: TGTGCCAGCAGCGCTACAGGAGCCGCTTCTGGAAACACCATATATTTT. Its translation: CASSATGAASGNTIYF. This sequence joins TRBV9 and TRBJ1-3; D may be TRBD1 (5 bases). Germline CDR1 and CDR2: SGDLS and YYNGEE. CDR3 length equals 16 residues. Between the trimmed V and J ends, which lost 3 bases and 1 base, there was a span of 14 bases. Filled out from reference TRBV9 and TRBJ1-3, the complete variable domain reads DSGVTQTPKHLITATGQRVTLRCSPRSGDLSVYWYQQSLDQGLQFLIQYYNGEERAKGNILERFSAQQFPDLHSELNLSSLELGDSALYFCASSATGAASGNTIYFGEGSWLTVV.

The V gene is TRBV5-6, the J gene TRBJ2-1; 9 nucleotides align to TRBD1. CDR3 length: 18 amino acids. The ends lost 2 bases at V and 5 bases at J; junction bases unmatched: 14. Germline CDR1 SGHDT, CDR2 YYEEEE. CDR3 in amino acids: CASSFKRFQTGGHNEQFF. CDR3 DNA sequence: TGTGCCAGCAGCTTTAAGAGATTTCAGACAGGGGGTCACAATGAGCAGTTCTTC.

The rearrangement joins TRBV7-8 to TRBJ2-1; 9 bases align to TRBD2. Germline CDR1 and CDR2: SGHVS and FQNEAQ. The CDR3 is 16 residues long. V shed 0 bases, J shed 4 bases, and the junction held 4 bases outside the gene matches. The CDR3 DNA follows: TGTGCCAGCAGCTTAGCGGGTAGCGGGGGATACAATGAGCAGTTCTTC. This translates into CASSLAGSGGYNEQFF.

The chain uses TRBV21-1 and TRBJ1-2; TRBD1, as called in the table, went unchecked against the DNA. TRBV21-1 corresponds to a pseudogene. The CDR3 consists of 14 residues. CDR3 in DNA: TGTGCCAGCAGCAAAGGATACAGGGCCTATGGCTACACCTTC. Amino acids: CASSKGYRAYGYTF.

This clone was counted a few times. The rearrangement links TRBV24-1 to TRBJ2-5, with 10 bases matching TRBD1. This CDR3 spans 16 amino acids. Germline CDR1 KGHDR, CDR2 SFDVKD. V was pared by 4 bases and J by 2 bases, with 6 bases of the junction left unmatched. CDR3 coding DNA: TGTGCCACCAGTGACCCGGGACAGGGGAGACAAGAGACCCAGTACTTC. It codes for CATSDPGQGRQETQYF.